Presented here are 16 T cell receptor beta chains from one specimen sequenced in a study of shared clonotypes between healthy human individuals (dated by TCRdb to about 2020). Library creation used the immunoSEQ multiplex PCR assay. Not all clones reach the TCRdb copy of this immuneACCESS table, which keeps in-frame sequences only. Checked studies attribute under half of the gap to unresolved V genes and leave the rest unexplained. Recorded for this sample are about 2,500,000 clones; more than 80% of them occurred a single time. The ten largest clones add up to 0.11% to 0.15% of the sample. Sequenced sample: naive CD4+ T cells sorted from blood. The sample's cell subset or site label, in plain terms: CD45RA+ positively selected. These TCRs come from a man aged 18-30 years in good health.

This clone was detected only a few times. The chain carries TRBV6-5 and TRBJ2-7; possibly TRBD1 for D (6 bases). The CDR3 runs 13 residues. CDR1 MNHEY and CDR2 SVGAGI come from the germline V gene. Deletions cut 6 bases from V and 7 bases from J, with 16 bases between. CDR3 loop: CASSPAPDREQYF. The CDR3 nucleotides read TGTGCCAGCAGCCCTGCCCCCGACAGGGAGCAGTACTTC.

This chain joins TRBV7-2 and TRBJ1-1, with D unresolved. CDR1 is SGHTA, CDR2 FQGNSA, per germline. This CDR3 has 14 residues. V lost 6 bases to trimming and J lost 0 bases, with 11 bases between them. CDR3 in amino acids: CASSSGRMNTEAFF. The CDR3 region has the DNA TGTGCCAGCAGTAGCGGACGGATGAACACTGAAGCTTTCTTT.

V and J are TRBV10-3 and TRBJ2-1; D is perhaps TRBD1 or TRBD2 (5 bases each). Germline V gene lookup returns CDR1 ENHRY and CDR2 SYGVKD. The CDR3 is 15 residues long. V was trimmed by 3 bases and J by 8 bases, leaving 17 bases between them. The DNA of the CDR3 is TGTGCCATCAGTGAAGGGAGAGACAGAGGCGATGAGCAGTTCTTC. Translating gives CAISEGRDRGDEQFF.

In regard to this clone: Other DNA sequences in the sample encode the same CDR3. The V and J genes are TRBV15 and TRBJ2-1; 7 bases agree with TRBD2. This CDR3 is built from 16 residues. CDR1 is LNHNV and CDR2 is YYDKDF in the germline V gene (reference sequence). The junction had 3 bases not matched to a gene; V was cut back by 1 base and J by 0 bases. This CDR3 reads CATSRGGGGSYNEQFF. The CDR3 DNA reads as TGTGCCACCAGCAGAGGGGGCGGGGGCTCCTACAATGAGCAGTTCTTC.

This chain links TRBV6-5 with TRBJ2-7, with D uncertain. Between the trimmed V and J ends, which lost 0 bases and 2 bases, there was a span of 8 bases. This CDR3 spans 14 amino acids. CDR1 is MNHEY, CDR2 SVGAGI, per germline. The CDR3 sequence is CASSYSTPTYEQYF. The CDR3 DNA is TGTGCCAGCAGTTACTCGACGCCAACCTACGAGCAGTACTTC.

This chain's CDR3 is CAWSVRPQGQEEAFF. The CDR3, as DNA: TGTGCCTGGAGTGTACGACCCCAGGGACAGGAGGAAGCTTTCTTT. The V and J genes are TRBV30 and TRBJ1-1, with 8 bases aligning to TRBD1. Germline CDR1 and CDR2: GTSNPN and SVGIG (reference sequence). This CDR3 comprises 15 residues. V was pared by 0 bases and J by 8 bases, with 11 bases of the junction left unmatched.

The V call is TRBV9, the J call TRBJ2-7; 9 bases align to TRBD2. V lost 3 bases to trimming and J lost 7 bases; unmatched junction nucleotides: 11. This CDR3 region has 15 residues. The germline gives CDR1 SGDLS, CDR2 YYNGEE. The CDR3 DNA reads as TGTGCCAGCAGCGCGACCGGCGGGGGGGGTAGTGAGCAGTACTTC. It encodes CASSATGGGGSEQYF.

Note on this clone: Distinct nucleotide sequences in the sample also encode this CDR3. V usage is TRBV6-5 and J usage is TRBJ2-2, with unresolved D. Germline lookup yields CDR1 MNHEY and CDR2 SVGAGI. The CDR3 runs 13 residues. Trimming removed 4 bases at V and 5 bases at J, with 8 bases between. The CDR3 region is CASSFPGTGELFF. The DNA of the CDR3 is TGTGCCAGCAGTTTCCCCGGGACCGGGGAGCTGTTTTTT.

V is TRBV29-1 and J is TRBJ2-1; 16 bases agree with TRBD2. With 6 bases clipped from V and 0 bases from J, the junction kept 11 bases outside the gene matches. This CDR3 region has 19 residues. Germline lookup yields CDR1 SQVTM and CDR2 ANQGSEA. This CDR3 reads CSVDPGLAGGHSSYNEQFF. The CDR3 DNA reads TGCAGCGTCGATCCGGGACTAGCGGGAGGGCATAGCTCCTACAATGAGCAGTTCTTC.

The J gene is TRBJ2-4, the V gene TRBV21-1; TRBD2 was called by the table and not checked on the DNA. TRBV21-1 has pseudogene status. The CDR3 sequence is 21 residues long. The CDR3 DNA sequence: TGTGCCAGCAGCAAATCGGGGGGGGTCCAATCGACAGGGATGGCCAAAAACATTCAGTACTTC. It is translated as CASSKSGGVQSTGMAKNIQYF.

The chain has TRBV11-2 and TRBJ2-1; tentatively, D is TRBD1 (5 bases). In germline, CDR1 is SGHAT, CDR2 FQNNGV. Trimming cost V 1 base and J 15 bases, with 13 bases left between them. CDR3 size: 12 residues. DNA for the CDR3: TGTGCCAGCAGCTTAGTGGTAGGGGTTGGGTTCTTC. Its translation: CASSLVVGVGFF.

The chain recombines TRBV18 with TRBJ2-5; TRBD1 matches at 9 bases. CDR3 size: 16 residues. Germline loops: CDR1 KGHSH, CDR2 LQKENI. The V and J ends lost 2 bases and 0 bases, in that order; junction bases with no gene match: 4. The CDR3 DNA reads TGTGCCAGCTCACCAAACGGACAGGGGAACCAAGAGACCCAGTACTTC. Protein sequence: CASSPNGQGNQETQYF.

The sample holds one count of this clone. The chain recombines TRBV9 with TRBJ1-6; no clear D. CDR3 length: 15 residues. Deletions cut 0 bases from V and 4 bases from J, with 8 bases between. Germline assignment: CDR1 SGDLS and CDR2 YYNGEE. The CDR3 region is CASSVGAHYNSPLHF. The CDR3 bases are TGTGCCAGCAGCGTAGGGGCTCATTATAATTCACCCCTCCACTTT.

The chain carries TRBV4-3 and TRBJ2-5, with D tentatively TRBD2 (6 bases). V lost 5 bases, J lost 5 bases, and 12 bases lay in between. Per germline, CDR1 LGHNA and CDR2 YSLEER. This CDR3 is 13 amino acids long. The CDR3 loop reads CASSIGGGETQYF. The CDR3 DNA is TGCGCCAGCAGCATCGGTGGAGGGGAGACCCAGTACTTC.

V gene TRBV2 combines with J gene TRBJ2-2; maybe TRBD2 (6 bases). Trimming removed 8 bases at V and 5 bases at J, with 12 bases between. In germline, CDR1 is SNHLY, CDR2 FYNNEI. The CDR3 consists of 13 residues. The CDR3 bases are TGTGCCAGCGCAGGCCGGGAGACCGGGGAGCTGTTTTTT. As protein: CASAGRETGELFF.

This chain uses TRBV5-4 with TRBJ2-3; 10 bases map to TRBD2. CDR1 is SGHNT and CDR2 is YYREEE in the germline V gene (reference sequence). V was pared by 0 bases and J by 4 bases, with 11 bases of the junction left unmatched. There are 18 residues in the CDR3. CDR3 loop: CASSLVVSGGPSADTQYF. Written as DNA, the CDR3 is TGTGCCAGCAGCTTGGTGGTTAGCGGGGGGCCGAGCGCAGATACGCAGTATTTT.